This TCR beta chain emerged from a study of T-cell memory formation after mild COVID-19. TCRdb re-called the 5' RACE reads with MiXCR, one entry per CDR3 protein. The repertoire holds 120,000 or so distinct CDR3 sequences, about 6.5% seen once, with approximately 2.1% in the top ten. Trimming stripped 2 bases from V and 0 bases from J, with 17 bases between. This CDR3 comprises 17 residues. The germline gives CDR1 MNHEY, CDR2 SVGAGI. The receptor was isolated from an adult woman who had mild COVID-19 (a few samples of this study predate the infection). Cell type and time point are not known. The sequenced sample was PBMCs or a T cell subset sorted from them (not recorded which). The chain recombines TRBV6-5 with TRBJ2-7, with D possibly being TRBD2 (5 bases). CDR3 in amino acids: CASSYGRRAASSYEQYF. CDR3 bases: TGTGCCAGCAGTTACGGTAGGAGAGCGGCTAGCTCCTACGAGCAGTACTTC.